The 3 T cell receptor beta chains reported below all come from one sample, sequenced in a study of human T cells and chemical hapten exposure. Total RNA was isolated from unfractionated whole blood. TCRdb passed the 5' RACE reads through MiXCR, listing each CDR3 protein once. Among roughly 81,000 distinct CDR3 sequences listed, more than 15% were seen once. All receptors come from a female donor in good health.

This chain links TRBV19 with TRBJ1-2; D possibly corresponds to TRBD1 (5 bases). Trimming cost V 10 bases and J 2 bases, with 29 bases left between them. CDR1 LNHDA and CDR2 SQIVND come from the germline V gene (reference sequence). This CDR3 contains 18 residues. For the CDR3, the DNA is TGTGCCACCTCATCCGCCGGGGCAGGGTCTAGTGGGAACTATGGCTACACCTTC. Translation gives CATSSAGAGSSGNYGYTF.

This clonotype was observed a few times. V gene TRBV12-3 or TRBV12-4 combines with J gene TRBJ1-4; D gene uncertain. The CDR3 has 15 amino acids. V was clipped by 3 bases and J by 0 bases, with 8 bases between them. CDR3 protein: CASSFSQPTNEKLFF. The CDR3 DNA reads TGTGCCAGCAGTTTTTCGCAGCCAACTAATGAAAAACTGTTTTTT.

This clonotype came up a few times. V gene TRBV20-1 combines with J gene TRBJ2-3; 8 bases map to TRBD2. CDR1 and CDR2 (germline): DFQATT, SNEGSKA (reference sequence). V lost 6 bases and J lost 4; bases outside the gene matches: 9. The CDR3 sequence is 14 residues long. CDR3 DNA sequence: TGCAGTGCCTTTAGCGGGGCTTTAGCAGATACGCAGTATTTT. Translating gives CSAFSGALADTQYF.